The present entry profiles one T cell receptor (beta chain) with its context. Its matching antigen is unknown. Assay version v3.0 of immunoSEQ was used, and it was run at survey level. The method was immunoSEQ multiplex PCR; TCRdb's version includes in-frame clones alone and lacks a portion of them. The top ten hold about 5.2% of the sample, which has roughly 16,000 clones, approximately 85% seen once. DNA was extracted from approximately 0.91-9.4 million thawed cryopreserved PBMC. This CDR3 region has 14 residues. Trimming cost V 0 bases and J 7 bases, with 10 bases left between them. CDR1 is MNHNS and CDR2 is SASEGT in the germline V gene. The data derive from a study of long-term antiretroviral therapy in people with HIV. Looking at the study overall: Sampling started about a decade before the 2015 immediate-ART recommendation. General study results and limits: Across all time points, the repertoire was dominated by clones that expanded before ART.

The genes are TRBV6-1 and TRBJ1-5; D is undetermined. Sample: unsorted PBMCs, taken 0.5 years after starting antiretroviral therapy. The TCR comes from a middle-aged woman with HIV. This chain's CDR3 is CASSEASTGQPQHF. The CDR3 DNA follows: TGTGCCAGCAGTGAAGCGTCCACGGGCCAGCCCCAGCATTTT.